This T cell receptor beta chain stems from a study of sequential checkpoint blockade in melanoma. Study overall: Maintenance nivolumab came after either treatment sequence.

Using immunoSEQ multiplex PCR, the repertoire was profiled, and TCRdb retains in-frame clones only, with some absent. The data hold around 34,000 clones, with more than 70% observed a single time. V shed 1 base and J 5 bases; nucleotides not matched to a gene: 11. CDR3 size: 17 residues. Looked up from germline, CDR1 is LGHNA and CDR2 is YSLEER. Stated treatment: randomized to nivolumab then ipilimumab (arm A) or the reverse (arm B). DNA-damaging chemotherapy had not been given to any patient beforehand. From thawed PBMCs, live CD3+CD8+ cells negative for CD19 and CD56 were sorted. This receptor was identified in a human donor with melanoma. The starting material was CD8+ T cells sorted from blood (inferred from file names), obtained from a patient given nivolumab and ipilimumab in sequence. The gene calls are TRBV4-3 and TRBJ2-1, with 7 bases identical to TRBD1. The CDR3 sequence is CASSQVFGDRLHNEQFF. CDR3 nucleotide sequence: TGCGCCAGCAGCCAAGTCTTTGGGGACAGACTACACAATGAGCAGTTCTTC.